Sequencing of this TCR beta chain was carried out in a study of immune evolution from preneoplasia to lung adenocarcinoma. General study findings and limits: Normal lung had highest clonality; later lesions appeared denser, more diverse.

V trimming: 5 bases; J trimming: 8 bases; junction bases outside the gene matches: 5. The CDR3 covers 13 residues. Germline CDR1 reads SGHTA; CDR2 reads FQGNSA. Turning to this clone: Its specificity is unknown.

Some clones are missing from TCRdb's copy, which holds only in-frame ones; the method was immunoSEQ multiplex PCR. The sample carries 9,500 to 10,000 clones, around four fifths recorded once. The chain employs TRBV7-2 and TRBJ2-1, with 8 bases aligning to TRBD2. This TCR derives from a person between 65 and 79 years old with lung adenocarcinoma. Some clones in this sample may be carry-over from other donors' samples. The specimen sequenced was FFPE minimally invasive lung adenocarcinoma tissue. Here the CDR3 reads CASSHLGGDEQFF. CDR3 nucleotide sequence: TGTGCCAGCAGCCATCTCGGGGGGGATGAGCAGTTCTTC. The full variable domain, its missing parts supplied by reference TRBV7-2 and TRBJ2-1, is GAGVSQSPSNKVTEKGKDVELRCDPISGHTALYWYRQSLGQGLEFLIYFQGNSAPDKSGLPSDRFSAERTGGSVSTLTIQRTQQEDSAVYLCASSHLGGDEQFFGPGTRLTVL.